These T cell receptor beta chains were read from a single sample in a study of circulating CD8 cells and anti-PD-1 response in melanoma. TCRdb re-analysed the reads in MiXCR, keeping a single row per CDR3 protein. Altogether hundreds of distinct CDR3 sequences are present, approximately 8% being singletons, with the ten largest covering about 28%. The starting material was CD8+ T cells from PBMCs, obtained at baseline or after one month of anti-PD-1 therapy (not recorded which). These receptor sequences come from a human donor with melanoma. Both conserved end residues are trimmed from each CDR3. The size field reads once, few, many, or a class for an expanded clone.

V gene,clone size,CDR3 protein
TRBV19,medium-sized,ASTVPGRDTGELF
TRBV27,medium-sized,ASSSPGYYEQY
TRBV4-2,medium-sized,ASSLDSNPQY
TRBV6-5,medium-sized,ASSLAGGPEQY
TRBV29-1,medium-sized,SVEDPPGNEQF
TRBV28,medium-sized,ASSPHPSGIYNEQF
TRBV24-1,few,ATSAADRVGTDTQY
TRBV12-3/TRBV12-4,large,ASSLVGQSYNEQF
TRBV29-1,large,SVGATLAGEVHNEQF
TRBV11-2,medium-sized,ASSPSPGLEF
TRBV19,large,ASSIPQGNGPDTQY
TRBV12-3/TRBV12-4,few,ASRDGTSGVGV
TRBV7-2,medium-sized,ASSPMGDSYGYT
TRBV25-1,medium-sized,ASSAFAGSELF
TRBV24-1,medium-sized,ATSDLISGINEQF
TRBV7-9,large,ASSLASGIRNTGELF
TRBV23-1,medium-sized,ASSQSFSTDSPNQPQH
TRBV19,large,ASSIYDGWAGNEQF
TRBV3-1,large,ASTVGQSNEKLF
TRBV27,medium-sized,ASSPPRGAPYEQY